The entry below describes one TCR beta chain. The target antigen is unknown. This entry is derived from a study of cytomegalovirus exposure and HLA in healthy donors. Overall study: For the roughly 370 genotyped donors, about 81% fell within the Caucasian-associated ancestry cluster. General study points: Association of a missense DCLRE1C variant with TCR beta V- and J-gene trimming was reported in a later analysis.

The trim removed 5 bases at V and 4 bases at J, leaving 1 base unmatched. The germline V gene encodes CDR1 MNHNS and CDR2 SASEGT. CDR3 length equals 12 residues. The PCR made use of 60 Vbeta and 13 Jbeta primers. Original data processing: About 10 million of 80 million to 85 million unique TCR beta chains were shared, per a later count. Only in-frame clones appear in the TCRdb table, and some are missing; sequencing was by immunoSEQ multiplex PCR. The V and J calls and the clone size are those of that table, but D and trimming were determined from the DNA. Among 58,000 or so clones, 75% were seen once, and the ten largest hold approximately 22%.

This sequence was found in a woman aged 40 to 55 in good health and CMV-seropositive. Sequencing input: PBMCs. The chain is built from TRBV6-1 and TRBJ1-2; 7 nucleotides agree with TRBD1. The CDR3 here is CASSPGGYGYTF. CDR3 nucleotide sequence: TGTGCCAGCAGTCCAGGGGGCTATGGCTACACCTTC.